This T cell receptor beta chain was recovered during a study of beta chain features in type 1 diabetes. The study, taken as a whole, reports: The study found that naive, central memory and Treg TCRB repertoires appeared more similar in patients than in healthy donors.

The sample holds a few counts of this clone. Its antigen remains unidentified. CD45RO/CCR7/CD25/CD127/CD95/CD27 sorting isolated CD4+ naive, central memory, regulatory and stem cell-like memory cells. cDNA synthesis used the whole RNA isolate, giving expressed TCRB sequences. Sequenced by immunoSEQ multiplex PCR; TCRdb stores in-frame clones only, minus some. The data show 38,000 or so clones, with 64% seen just once and 2% to 2.5% held by the top ten. Trimming at V came to 6 bases and at J to 14 bases, leaving 8 bases not matched to a gene. Germline values: CDR1 MDHEN, CDR2 SYDVKM. The CDR3 sequence is 12 residues long.

The receptor was derived from a woman under 40 in good health. V gene TRBV28 combines with J gene TRBJ2-1, with 9 positions matching TRBD1. The specimen was Tregs from blood. CDR3 residues: CASRPQGAPEFF. The CDR3 coding sequence is TGTGCCAGCAGGCCACAGGGGGCGCCGGAGTTCTTC.